These 2 T cell receptor beta chains share one sample of origin, sequenced in a study of CD4 T cell repertoires in COVID-19. No culture step preceded sequencing of the ex vivo isolated memory T cells. Assay used: immunoSEQ multiplex PCR; TCRdb lists only in-frame clones, some missing. The sample carries approximately 22,000 clones, around nine tenths recorded once. The input for sequencing was central memory CD4+ T cells from blood, taken before the COVID-19 pandemic. The origin of the receptors is a human donor who had COVID-19.

This clone was seen just once. The genes are TRBV5-5 and TRBJ2-6; D not certain. The V end lost 2 bases, the J end lost 0 bases, and 12 bases lay between the germline ends. CDR3 length: 17 amino acids. Germline CDR1 SGHKS, CDR2 YYEKEE (reference sequence). In DNA, the CDR3 is TGTGCCAGCAGCTTCTTGGGCAGCCGCTCTGGGGCCAACGTCCTGACTTTC. This encodes CASSFLGSRSGANVLTF.

A word on this clone: A read error may produce the germline difference seen at one junction end. This chain links TRBV7-6 with TRBJ2-1; 8 nucleotides agree with TRBD2. In germline, CDR1 is SGHVS, CDR2 FNYEAQ. The CDR3 spans 15 residues. In DNA form, the CDR3 reads TGTGCCAGCACCTTAGGAGGGACTAGTAGGAATGAGCAGTTCTTC. This encodes CASTLGGTSRNEQFF.